One and the same sample provided the 8 T cell receptor beta chains below, sequenced in a study of T cells in localized non-small cell lung cancer. Repertoires were generated with immunoSEQ multiplex PCR, while TCRdb's copy carries only in-frame clones and drops some. Of about 9,200 clones in the sample, under 90% are singletons; the top ten hold 2.4%. The input for sequencing was peripheral blood, taken before any cancer treatment. The receptor set was obtained from a female donor older than 55 with stage II squamous cell lung carcinoma.

The chain combines TRBV19 with TRBJ1-5, with D tentatively TRBD1 (6 bases). Trimming pared 4 bases from V and 0 bases from J, leaving 16 bases between. Germline assignment: CDR1 LNHDA and CDR2 SQIVND (reference sequence). CDR3 size: 17 residues. CDR3 nucleotides: TGTGCCAGTAGTACGCCGACAGGAGATTATAGCAATCAGCCCCAGCATTTT. Translated, it gives CASSTPTGDYSNQPQHF. Full variable domain (remainder filled in from reference TRBV19 and TRBJ1-5): DGGITQSPKYLFRKEGQNVTLSCEQNLNHDAMYWYRQDPGQGLRLIYYSQIVNDFQKGDIAEGYSVSREKKESFPLTVTSAQKNPTAFYLCASSTPTGDYSNQPQHFGDGTRLSIL.

This chain links TRBV4-1 with TRBJ1-1; D call uncertain. Germline V gene sequence: CDR1 MGHRA, CDR2 YSYEKL. Trimming removed 0 bases from V and 0 bases from J, with 17 bases in between. There are 18 residues in the CDR3. DNA for the CDR3: TGCGCCAGCAGCCAAGATATCTTAAGGATCCCCATGAACACTGAAGCTTTCTTT. Translated, it gives CASSQDILRIPMNTEAFF.

The chain carries TRBV5-5 and TRBJ1-2, with unresolved D. The V end lost 4 bases, the J end lost 8 bases, and 24 bases lay between the germline ends. Per germline, CDR1 SGHKS and CDR2 YYEKEE (reference sequence). This CDR3 has 16 amino acids. DNA of the CDR3: TGTGCCAGCAGCCCACTTATTCTCTCGGTTTTTCAGGGCTACACCTTC. Its protein product is CASSPLILSVFQGYTF.

The chain links TRBV5-8 to TRBJ1-2, with D tentatively TRBD1 (5 bases). Germline V lookup: CDR1 SGHTS, CDR2 YDEGEE. The CDR3 length is 13 residues. Trimming left V 6 bases short and J 7 bases short, with 16 bases between. The CDR3 protein is CASIAPGLGGYTF. The CDR3 DNA reads TGTGCCAGCATCGCGCCAGGGTTGGGTGGCTACACCTTC. Using reference TRBV5-8 and TRBJ1-2 for the parts outside the CDR3, the full variable domain is EAGVTQSPTHLIKTRGQQATLRCSPISGHTSVYWYQQALGLGLQFLLWYDEGEERNRGNFPPRFSGRQFPNYSSELNVNALELEDSALYLCASIAPGLGGYTFGSGTRLTVV.

The rearrangement uses TRBV9 and TRBJ2-7; 8 bases are shared with TRBD2. This CDR3 contains 14 residues. With 0 bases clipped from V and 6 bases from J, the junction kept 5 bases outside the gene matches. CDR1 and CDR2 (germline): SGDLS, YYNGEE. The CDR3 region has the DNA TGTGCCAGCAGCGTAGAAGCGGGGGCTGCCGAGCAGTACTTC. This encodes CASSVEAGAAEQYF. The entire variable domain, with the rest obtained from reference TRBV9 and TRBJ2-7, is as follows: DSGVTQTPKHLITATGQRVTLRCSPRSGDLSVYWYQQSLDQGLQFLIQYYNGEERAKGNILERFSAQQFPDLHSELNLSSLELGDSALYFCASSVEAGAAEQYFGPGTRLTVT.

J is TRBJ1-5 and V is TRBV5-3, with D unresolved. TRBV5-3 is an ORF for which the function is uncertain. The CDR3 totals 16 residues. Deletions cut 4 bases from V and 0 bases from J, with 14 bases between. The CDR3 bases are TGTGCCAGAAGCAAGACCAGGCGTTATAGCAATCAGCCCCAGCATTTT. Its protein is CARSKTRRYSNQPQHF.

This sequence joins TRBV7-9 and TRBJ2-2; 10 bases are shared with TRBD1. The germline V gene has CDR1 SEHNR and CDR2 FQNEAQ (reference sequence). The V and J ends lost 8 bases and 8 bases, in that order; junction bases with no gene match: 11. This CDR3 has 15 amino acids. The CDR3 region has the DNA TGTGCCAGCCGGAGGGAGACAGGGGGCCCAGGGGAGCTGTTTTTT. Translated, it gives CASRRETGGPGELFF. Variable domain in full (rest from reference TRBV7-9 and TRBJ2-2): DTGVSQNPRHKITKRGQNVTFRCDPISEHNRLYWYRQTLGQGPEFLTYFQNEAQLEKSRLLSDRFSAERPKGSFSTLEIQRTEQGDSAMYLCASRRETGGPGELFFGEGSRLTVL.

The J gene is TRBJ2-7, the V gene TRBV28, with 12 bases aligning to TRBD2. The length of the CDR3 is 16 residues. The V gene end was trimmed by 7 bases and the J gene end by 1 base; junction bases not matched to a gene: 8. CDR1 is MDHEN and CDR2 is SYDVKM in the germline V gene. CDR3 region: CASTSGGAGRSYEQYV. The CDR3 DNA sequence: TGTGCCAGCACTAGCGGGGGGGCGGGTAGGTCCTACGAGCAGTACGTC.